The source of this T cell receptor beta chain is a study of T cells expressing NK-cell markers. Looking at the study overall: Within the sequenced cohort of eight donors, seven exhibited HCMV seropositivity and one was seronegative.

Broader study findings: Whether expanded NKG2C+ T cell clones recognized HCMV stayed uncertain. In about 6 donors, dominant CD3+CD56+NKG2C+ clones formed roughly 1.0-8% of CD8+ cells.

Comment on this clonotype: What it recognizes is unknown.

Germline CDR1 and CDR2: LGHDT and YNNKEL (reference sequence). There are 14 residues in the CDR3. 5'RACE template switching built TCR beta cDNA with unique molecular identifiers. TCRdb re-analyzed the 5' RACE reads; it lists each CDR3 protein once, without DNA. Its table records approximately 15,000 distinct CDR3 sequences. The genes are TRBV3-1 and TRBJ1-6. This clonotype was obtained from a man aged 18 to 69 in good health. The specimen sequenced was blood T cells: a sorted CD56 or NKG2C T cell subset, CD4+ or CD8+ T cells, or bulk PBMC T cells (not recorded which). The CDR3 protein is CASSRGTSDSPLHF.